This TCR beta chain came from a study of cytomegalovirus exposure and HLA in healthy donors. Germline V gives CDR1 MRHNA, CDR2 SNTAGT. This CDR3 spans 17 amino acids. The V segment lost 5 bases and the J segment 5 bases; nucleotides outside the gene matches: 12. Here immunoSEQ multiplex PCR was the method, and the copy in TCRdb shows in-frame clones only, minus some. The data contain 160,000 or so clones, more than 70% of them singletons. The clonotype was recovered from a man aged 25 to 40 in good health and CMV-seropositive. Source material: PBMCs. V is TRBV6-4 and J is TRBJ2-1; 10 bases match TRBD2. CDR3 amino acids: CASSPQEIAGGHNEQFF. Here the CDR3 DNA reads TGTGCCAGCAGTCCTCAAGAGATAGCGGGAGGACACAATGAGCAGTTCTTC.